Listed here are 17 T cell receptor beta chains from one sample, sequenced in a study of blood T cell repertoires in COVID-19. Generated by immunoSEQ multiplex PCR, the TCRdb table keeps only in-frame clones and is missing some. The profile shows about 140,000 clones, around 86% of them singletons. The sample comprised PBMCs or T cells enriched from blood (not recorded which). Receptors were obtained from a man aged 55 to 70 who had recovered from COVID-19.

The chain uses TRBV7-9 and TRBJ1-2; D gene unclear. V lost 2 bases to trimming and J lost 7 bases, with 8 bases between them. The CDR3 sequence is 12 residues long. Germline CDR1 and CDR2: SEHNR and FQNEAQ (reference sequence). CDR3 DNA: TGTGCCAGCAGCTTACCGGGGTTTGGCTACACCTTC. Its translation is CASSLPGFGYTF. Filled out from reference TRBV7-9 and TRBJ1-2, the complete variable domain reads DTGVSQNPRHKITKRGQNVTFRCDPISEHNRLYWYRQTLGQGPEFLTYFQNEAQLEKSRLLSDRFSAERPKGSFSTLEIQRTEQGDSAMYLCASSLPGFGYTFGSGTRLTVV.

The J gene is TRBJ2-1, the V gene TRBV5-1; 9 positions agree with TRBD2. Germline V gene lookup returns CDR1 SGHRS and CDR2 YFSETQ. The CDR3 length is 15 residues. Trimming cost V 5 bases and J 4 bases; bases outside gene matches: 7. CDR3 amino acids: CASRLRTSVYNEQFF. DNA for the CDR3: TGCGCCAGCAGACTAAGGACTAGCGTATACAATGAGCAGTTCTTC.

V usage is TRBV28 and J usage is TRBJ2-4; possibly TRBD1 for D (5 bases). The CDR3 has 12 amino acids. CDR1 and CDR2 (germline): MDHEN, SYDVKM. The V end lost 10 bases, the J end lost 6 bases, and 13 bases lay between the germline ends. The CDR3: CAIRGQGNIQYF. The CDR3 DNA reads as TGTGCCATCCGAGGACAAGGAAACATTCAGTACTTC.

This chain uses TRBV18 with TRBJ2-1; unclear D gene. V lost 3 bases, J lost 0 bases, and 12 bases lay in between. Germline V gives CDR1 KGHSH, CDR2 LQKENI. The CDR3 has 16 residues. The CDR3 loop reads CASSPRSLSSYNEQFF. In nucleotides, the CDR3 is TGTGCCAGCTCACCCCGGTCCTTGAGCTCCTACAATGAGCAGTTCTTC.

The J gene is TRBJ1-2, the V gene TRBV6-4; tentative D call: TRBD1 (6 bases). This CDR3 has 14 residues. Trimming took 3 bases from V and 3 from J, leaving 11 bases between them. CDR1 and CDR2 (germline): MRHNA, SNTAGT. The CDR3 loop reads CASSEKGEDYGYTF. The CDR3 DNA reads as TGTGCCAGCAGTGAAAAGGGGGAAGACTATGGCTACACCTTC.

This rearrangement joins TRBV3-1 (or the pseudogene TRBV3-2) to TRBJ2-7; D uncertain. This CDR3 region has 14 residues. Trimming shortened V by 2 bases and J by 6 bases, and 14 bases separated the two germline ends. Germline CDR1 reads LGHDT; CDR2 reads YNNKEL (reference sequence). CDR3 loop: CASSQRVERSEQYF. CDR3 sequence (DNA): TGTGCCAGCAGCCAACGGGTGGAAAGGTCCGAGCAGTACTTC.

The CDR3 DNA is TGTGCCAGCAGGACCCCACAAGGGGGACACAATGAGCAGTTCTTC. It is translated as CASRTPQGGHNEQFF. The chain joins TRBV28 to TRBJ2-1, with a possible D match to TRBD1 (6 bases). Trimming left V 6 bases short and J 5 bases short, with 17 bases between. Germline CDR1 is MDHEN and CDR2 is SYDVKM. The CDR3 spans 15 residues. The whole variable domain, remainder taken from reference TRBV28 and TRBJ2-1, is DVKVTQSSRYLVKRTGEKVFLECVQDMDHENMFWYRQDPGLGLRLIYFSYDVKMKEKGDIPEGYSVSREKKERFSLILESASTNQTSMYLCASRTPQGGHNEQFFGPGTRLTVL.

The CDR3 is CASSAQGTSTDTQYF. The CDR3 nucleotides are TGTGCCAGCAGCGCCCAAGGGACTAGCACAGATACGCAGTATTTT. The chain combines TRBV6-5 with TRBJ2-3; a possible D gene is TRBD2 (6 bases). Deletions cut 6 bases from V and 0 bases from J, with 13 bases between. The CDR3 spans 15 residues. Germline values: CDR1 MNHEY, CDR2 SVGAGI.

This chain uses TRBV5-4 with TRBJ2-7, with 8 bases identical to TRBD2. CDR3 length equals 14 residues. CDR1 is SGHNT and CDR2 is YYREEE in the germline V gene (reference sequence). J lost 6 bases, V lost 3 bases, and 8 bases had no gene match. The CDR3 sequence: CASSSGLEALEQYF. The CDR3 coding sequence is TGTGCCAGCAGCTCGGGACTAGAAGCCCTCGAGCAGTACTTC. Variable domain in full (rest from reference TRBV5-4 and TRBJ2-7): ETGVTQSPTHLIKTRGQQVTLRCSSQSGHNTVSWYQQALGQGPQFIFQYYREEENGRGNFPPRFSGLQFPNYSSELNVNALELDDSALYLCASSSGLEALEQYFGPGTRLTVT.

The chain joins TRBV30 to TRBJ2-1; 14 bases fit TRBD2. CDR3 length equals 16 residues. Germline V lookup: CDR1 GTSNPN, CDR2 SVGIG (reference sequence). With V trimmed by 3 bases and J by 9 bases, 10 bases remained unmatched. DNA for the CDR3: TGTGCCTGGAGCGAAACAGGGACTAGCGGGAGTATTGAGCAGTTCTTC. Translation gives CAWSETGTSGSIEQFF.

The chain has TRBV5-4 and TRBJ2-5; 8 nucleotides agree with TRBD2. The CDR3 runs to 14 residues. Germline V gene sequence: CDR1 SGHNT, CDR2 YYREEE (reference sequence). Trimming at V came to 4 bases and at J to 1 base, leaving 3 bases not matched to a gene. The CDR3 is CASSLGGGQETQYF. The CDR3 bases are TGTGCCAGCAGCCTCGGGGGGGGCCAAGAGACCCAGTACTTC.

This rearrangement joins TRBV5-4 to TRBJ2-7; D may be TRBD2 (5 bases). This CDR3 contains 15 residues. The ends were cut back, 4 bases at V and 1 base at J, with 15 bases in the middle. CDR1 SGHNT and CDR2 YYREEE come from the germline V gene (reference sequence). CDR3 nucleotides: TGTGCCAGCAGCCAACGCAGGACGGGGTCCTACGAGCAGTACTTC. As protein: CASSQRRTGSYEQYF. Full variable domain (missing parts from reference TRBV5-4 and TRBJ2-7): ETGVTQSPTHLIKTRGQQVTLRCSSQSGHNTVSWYQQALGQGPQFIFQYYREEENGRGNFPPRFSGLQFPNYSSELNVNALELDDSALYLCASSQRRTGSYEQYFGPGTRLTVT.

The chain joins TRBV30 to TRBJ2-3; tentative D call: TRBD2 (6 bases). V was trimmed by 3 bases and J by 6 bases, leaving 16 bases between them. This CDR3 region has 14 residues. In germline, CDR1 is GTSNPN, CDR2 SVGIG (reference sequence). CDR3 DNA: TGTGCCTGGAGATCGGAGGGGTTTGTGGATACGCAGTATTTT. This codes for CAWRSEGFVDTQYF.

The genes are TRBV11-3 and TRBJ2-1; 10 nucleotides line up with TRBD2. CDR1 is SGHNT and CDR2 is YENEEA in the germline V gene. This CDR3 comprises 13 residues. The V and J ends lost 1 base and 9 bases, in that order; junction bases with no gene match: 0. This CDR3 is CASSLASGGEQFF. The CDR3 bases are TGTGCCAGCAGCTTAGCTAGCGGGGGTGAGCAGTTCTTC.

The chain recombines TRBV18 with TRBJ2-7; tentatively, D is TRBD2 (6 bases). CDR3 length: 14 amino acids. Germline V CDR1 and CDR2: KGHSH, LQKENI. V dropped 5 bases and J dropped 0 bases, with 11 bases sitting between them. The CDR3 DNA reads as TGTGCCAGCTCAACCGGGACTTCCTCCTACGAGCAGTACTTC. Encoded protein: CASSTGTSSYEQYF.

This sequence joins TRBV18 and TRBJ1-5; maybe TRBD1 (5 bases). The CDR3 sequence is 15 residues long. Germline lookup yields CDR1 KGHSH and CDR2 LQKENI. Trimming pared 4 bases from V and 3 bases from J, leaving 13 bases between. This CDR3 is CASSQEGAPNQPQHF. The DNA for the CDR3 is TGTGCCAGCTCACAAGAAGGGGCCCCCAATCAGCCCCAGCATTTT.

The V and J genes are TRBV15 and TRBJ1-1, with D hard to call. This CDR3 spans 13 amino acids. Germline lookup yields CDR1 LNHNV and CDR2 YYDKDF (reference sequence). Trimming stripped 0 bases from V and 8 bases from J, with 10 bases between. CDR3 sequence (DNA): TGTGCCACCAGCAGAGATAGGAGGATGGAAGCTTTCTTT. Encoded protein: CATSRDRRMEAFF.